This TCR beta chain originates from a study of tumour-infiltrating T cells in Burkitt lymphoma. Study-level information: Overall and progression-free survival were predicted by productive clonality.

CDR3 length equals 13 residues. Per germline, CDR1 LNHDA and CDR2 SQIVND (reference sequence). The V and J ends lost 8 bases and 3 bases respectively, with 14 bases between them. TCRdb's table, derived via immunoSEQ multiplex PCR, lists solely in-frame clones and lacks some. The data contain 11,000 to 15,000 clones, 25% to 35% of them seen just once; the ten biggest clones take up approximately 5.7%. Sequencing was done on a sample of tumor tissue. The receptor was isolated from a human donor with diffuse large B-cell lymphoma. The chain has TRBV19 and TRBJ2-7; weak D call: TRBD1 (6 bases). The CDR3 sequence: CASSYRALYEQYF. CDR3 nucleotides: TGTGCCAGTTCCTACAGGGCTCTCTACGAGCAGTACTTC.